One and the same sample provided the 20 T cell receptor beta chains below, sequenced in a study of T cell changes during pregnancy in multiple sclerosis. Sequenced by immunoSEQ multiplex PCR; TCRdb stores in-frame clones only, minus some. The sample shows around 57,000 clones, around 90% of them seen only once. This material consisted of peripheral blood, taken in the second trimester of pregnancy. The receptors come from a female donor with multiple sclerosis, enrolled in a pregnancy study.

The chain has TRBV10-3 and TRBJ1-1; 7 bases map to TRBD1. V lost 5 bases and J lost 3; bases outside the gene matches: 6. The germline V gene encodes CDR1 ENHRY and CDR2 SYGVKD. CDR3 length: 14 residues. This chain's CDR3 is CAISPRGVDTEAFF. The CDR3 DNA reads TGTGCCATCAGTCCCAGGGGGGTAGACACTGAAGCTTTCTTT.

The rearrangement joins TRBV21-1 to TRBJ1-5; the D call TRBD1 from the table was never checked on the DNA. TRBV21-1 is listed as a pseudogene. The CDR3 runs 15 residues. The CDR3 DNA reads TGTGCCAGCAGCAAAGGCGGGACAGTCAATCAGCCCCAGCATTTT. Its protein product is CASSKGGTVNQPQHF.

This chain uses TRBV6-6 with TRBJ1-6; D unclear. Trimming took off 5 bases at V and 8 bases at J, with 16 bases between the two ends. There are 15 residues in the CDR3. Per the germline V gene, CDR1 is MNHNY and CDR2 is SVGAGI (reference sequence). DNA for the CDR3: TGTGCCAGCAGTCAAAATCCCGGGTCGTATTCACCCCTCCACTTT. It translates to CASSQNPGSYSPLHF.

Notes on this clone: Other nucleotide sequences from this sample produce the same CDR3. CDR3 sequence reads: CASSDSAGGYNEQFF. The DNA of the CDR3 is TGTGCCAGCAGTGACTCAGCGGGGGGCTACAATGAGCAGTTCTTC. The chain combines TRBV6-4 with TRBJ2-1; 9 bases map to TRBD2. The CDR3 contains 15 residues. Per germline, CDR1 MRHNA and CDR2 SNTAGT. V shed 0 bases, J shed 3 bases, and the junction held 0 bases outside the gene matches.

CDR3 region: CAWSPGGPTNEKLFF. CDR3 nucleotides: TGTGCCTGGAGTCCGGGGGGGCCAACTAATGAAAAACTGTTTTTT. The V and J genes are TRBV30 and TRBJ1-4; D may be TRBD1 (6 bases). CDR1 and CDR2 (germline): GTSNPN, SVGIG (reference sequence). This CDR3 has 15 residues. Trimming removed 2 bases from V and 0 bases from J, with 10 bases in between. The variable domain in full, completed from reference TRBV30 and TRBJ1-4, reads SQTIHQWPATLVQPVGSPLSLECTVEGTSNPNLYWYRQAAGRGLQLLFYSVGIGQISSEVPQNLSASRPQDRQFILSSKKLLLSDSGFYLCAWSPGGPTNEKLFFGSGTQLSVL.

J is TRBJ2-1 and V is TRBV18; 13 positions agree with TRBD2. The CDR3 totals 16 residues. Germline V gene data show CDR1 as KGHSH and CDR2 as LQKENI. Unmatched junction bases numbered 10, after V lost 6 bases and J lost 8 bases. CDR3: CASSPTSGGANYEQFF. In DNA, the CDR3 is TGTGCCAGCTCCCCCACTAGCGGGGGGGCTAATTATGAGCAGTTCTTC.

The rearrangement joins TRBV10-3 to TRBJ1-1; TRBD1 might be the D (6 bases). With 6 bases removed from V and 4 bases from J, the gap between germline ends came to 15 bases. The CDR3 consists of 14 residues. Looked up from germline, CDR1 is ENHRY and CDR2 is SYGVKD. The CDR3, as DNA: TGTGCCATCAGCGCAGGGGCCTTGGGCACTGAAGCTTTCTTT. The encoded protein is CAISAGALGTEAFF.

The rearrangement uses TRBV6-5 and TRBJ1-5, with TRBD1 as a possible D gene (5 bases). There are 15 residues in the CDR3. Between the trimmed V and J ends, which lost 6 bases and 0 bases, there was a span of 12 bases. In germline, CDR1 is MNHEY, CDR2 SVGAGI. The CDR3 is CASRPQGYSNQPQHF. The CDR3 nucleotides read TGTGCCAGCAGGCCTCAGGGTTATAGCAATCAGCCCCAGCATTTT.

CDR3 bases: TGTGCCAGCAGTTTTGTTGGTGGCGGGACTACCTCCTACGAGCAGTACTTC. Its protein is CASSFVGGGTTSYEQYF. V gene TRBV27 combines with J gene TRBJ2-7; 7 bases align to TRBD2. Looked up from germline, CDR1 is MNHEY and CDR2 is SMNVEV (reference sequence). The length of the CDR3 is 17 residues. The V segment lost 3 bases and the J segment 0 bases; nucleotides outside the gene matches: 11.

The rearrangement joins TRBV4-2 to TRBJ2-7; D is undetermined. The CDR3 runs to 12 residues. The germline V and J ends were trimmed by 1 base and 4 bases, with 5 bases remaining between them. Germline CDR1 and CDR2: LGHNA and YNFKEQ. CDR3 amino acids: CASSQGAYEQYF. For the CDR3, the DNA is TGTGCCAGCAGCCAAGGGGCGTACGAGCAGTACTTC.

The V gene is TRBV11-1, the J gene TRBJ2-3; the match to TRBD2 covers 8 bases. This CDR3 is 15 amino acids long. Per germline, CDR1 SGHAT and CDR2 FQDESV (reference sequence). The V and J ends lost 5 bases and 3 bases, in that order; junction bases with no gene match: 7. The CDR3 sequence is CASSPRGGWTDTQYF. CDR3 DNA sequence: TGTGCCAGCAGCCCTCGGGGGGGCTGGACAGATACGCAGTATTTT.

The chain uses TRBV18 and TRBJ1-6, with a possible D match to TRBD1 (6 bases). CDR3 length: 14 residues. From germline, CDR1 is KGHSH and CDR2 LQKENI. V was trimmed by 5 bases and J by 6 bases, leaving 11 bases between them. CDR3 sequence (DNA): TGTGCCAGCTCATACGACAGGATTAATTCACCCCTCCACTTT. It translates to CASSYDRINSPLHF.

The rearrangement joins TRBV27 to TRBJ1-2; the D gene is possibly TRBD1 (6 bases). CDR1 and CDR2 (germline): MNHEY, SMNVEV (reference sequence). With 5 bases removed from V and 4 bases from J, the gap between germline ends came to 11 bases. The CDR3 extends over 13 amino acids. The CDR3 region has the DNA TGTGCCAGCAGTCCCGGACAGTTCTATGGCTACACCTTC. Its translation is CASSPGQFYGYTF.

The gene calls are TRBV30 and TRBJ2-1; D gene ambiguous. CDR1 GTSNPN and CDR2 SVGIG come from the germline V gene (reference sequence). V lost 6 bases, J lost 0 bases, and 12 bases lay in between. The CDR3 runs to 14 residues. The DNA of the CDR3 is TGTGCCTGCCCAATGAGGCGCTCCTACAATGAGCAGTTCTTC. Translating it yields CACPMRRSYNEQFF.

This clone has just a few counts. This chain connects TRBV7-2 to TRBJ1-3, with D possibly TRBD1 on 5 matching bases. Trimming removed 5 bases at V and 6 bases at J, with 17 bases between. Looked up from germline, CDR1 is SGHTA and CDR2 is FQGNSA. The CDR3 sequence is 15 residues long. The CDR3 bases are TGTGCCAGCAGCGTTGACAGCCTCCGCGTAAACACCATATATTTT. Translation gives CASSVDSLRVNTIYF.

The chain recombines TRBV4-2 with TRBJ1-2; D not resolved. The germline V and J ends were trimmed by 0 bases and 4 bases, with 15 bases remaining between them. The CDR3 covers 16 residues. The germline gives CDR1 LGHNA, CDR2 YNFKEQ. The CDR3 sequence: CASSQDTGFLSYGYTF. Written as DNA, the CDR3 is TGTGCCAGCAGCCAAGATACCGGTTTTCTATCCTATGGCTACACCTTC.

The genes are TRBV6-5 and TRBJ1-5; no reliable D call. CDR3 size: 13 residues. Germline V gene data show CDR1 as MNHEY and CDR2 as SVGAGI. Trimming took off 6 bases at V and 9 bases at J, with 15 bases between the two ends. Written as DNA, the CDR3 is TGTGCCAGCAGCCAACAGCGGCTGGGGCCCCAGCATTTT. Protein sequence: CASSQQRLGPQHF.

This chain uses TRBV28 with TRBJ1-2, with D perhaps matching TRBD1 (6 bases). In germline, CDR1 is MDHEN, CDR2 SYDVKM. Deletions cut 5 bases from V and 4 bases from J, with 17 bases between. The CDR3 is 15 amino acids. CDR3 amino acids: CASSGSRDTIYGYTF. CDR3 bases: TGTGCCAGCAGTGGGTCCCGGGACACGATCTATGGCTACACCTTC.

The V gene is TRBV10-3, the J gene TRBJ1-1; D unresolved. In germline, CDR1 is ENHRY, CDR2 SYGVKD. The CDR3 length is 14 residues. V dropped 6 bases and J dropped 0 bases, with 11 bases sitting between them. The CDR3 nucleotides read TGTGCCATCAGCCCCGGGTCCATGAACACTGAAGCTTTCTTT. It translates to CAISPGSMNTEAFF.

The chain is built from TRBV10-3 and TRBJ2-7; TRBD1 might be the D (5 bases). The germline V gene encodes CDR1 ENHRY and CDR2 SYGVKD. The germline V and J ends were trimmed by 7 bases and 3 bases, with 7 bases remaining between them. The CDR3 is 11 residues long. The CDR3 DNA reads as TGTGCCATCATTAGGGGCTACGAGCAGTACTTC. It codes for CAIIRGYEQYF.